This T cell receptor beta chain stems from a study of Ad26.COV2.S vaccination and SARS-CoV-2 variants. Findings and limits, study-wide: Total T cell responses, in the TCR breadth and depth analyses, may have been underestimated. After vaccination, substantial breadth of spike-specific CD8+ and CD4+ responses was reported. Vaccine recipients had higher spike-specific TCR breadth than placebo recipients.

Repertoires were generated with immunoSEQ multiplex PCR, while TCRdb's copy carries only in-frame clones and drops some. The table lists around 400,000 clones, about 88% of them singletons. Of note for this clone: Its antigen is not identified.

The treatment: 15 to 20 received Ad26.COV2.S at low or high dose, single or two shots; several received placebo; per-sample allocation not given. On day 63 after the first injection, vaccine and placebo recipients gave samples. Built on an Ad26 vector, the vaccine expressed Wuhan-strain SARS-CoV-2 spike. Sequenced material: peripheral blood, taken in a trial of Ad26.COV2.S vaccine versus placebo. This clonotype was obtained from a person between 18 and 65 years old who received the Ad26.COV2.S COVID-19 vaccine or a placebo.

CDR3 in amino acids: CASSSSGTTETQYF. DNA for the CDR3: TGTGCCAGCAGCTCATCCGGGACTACCGAGACCCAGTACTTC. This chain joins TRBV7-9 and TRBJ2-5, with TRBD2 matching over 7 bases. V lost 4 bases to trimming and J lost 5 bases; unmatched junction nucleotides: 7. Germline-derived CDR1 and CDR2 are SEHNR and FQNEAQ (reference sequence). There are 14 residues in the CDR3.